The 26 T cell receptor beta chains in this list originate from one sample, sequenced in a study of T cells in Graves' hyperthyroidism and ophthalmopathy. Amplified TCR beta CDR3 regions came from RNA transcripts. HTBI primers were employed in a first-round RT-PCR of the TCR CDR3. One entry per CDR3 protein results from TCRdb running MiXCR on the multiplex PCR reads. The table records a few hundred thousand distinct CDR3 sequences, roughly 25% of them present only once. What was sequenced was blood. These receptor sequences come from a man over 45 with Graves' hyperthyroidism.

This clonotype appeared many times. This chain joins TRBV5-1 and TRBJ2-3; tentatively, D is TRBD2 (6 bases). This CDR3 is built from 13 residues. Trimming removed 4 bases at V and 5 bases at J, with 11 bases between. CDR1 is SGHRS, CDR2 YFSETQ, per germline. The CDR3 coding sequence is TGCGCCAGCAGCCTGGAGGGCGGAGATACGCAGTATTTT. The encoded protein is CASSLEGGDTQYF.

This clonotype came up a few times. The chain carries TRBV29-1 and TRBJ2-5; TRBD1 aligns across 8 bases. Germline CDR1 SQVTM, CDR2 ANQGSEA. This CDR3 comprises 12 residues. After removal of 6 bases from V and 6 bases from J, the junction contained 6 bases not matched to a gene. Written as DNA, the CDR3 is TGCAGCGTAGCGGACAGGGTGAAGACCCAGTACTTC. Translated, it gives CSVADRVKTQYF.

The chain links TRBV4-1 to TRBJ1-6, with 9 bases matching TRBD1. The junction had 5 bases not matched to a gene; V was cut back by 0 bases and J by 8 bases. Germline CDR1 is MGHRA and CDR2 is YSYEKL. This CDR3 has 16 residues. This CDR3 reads CASSQDPGQGYSPLHF. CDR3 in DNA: TGCGCCAGCAGCCAAGATCCGGGACAGGGTTATTCACCCCTCCACTTT.

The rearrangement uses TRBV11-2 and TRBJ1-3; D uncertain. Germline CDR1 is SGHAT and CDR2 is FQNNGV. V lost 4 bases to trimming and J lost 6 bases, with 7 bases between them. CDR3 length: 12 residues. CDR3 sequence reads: CASSSSTNTIYF. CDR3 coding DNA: TGTGCCAGCAGCTCTTCTACAAACACCATATATTTT. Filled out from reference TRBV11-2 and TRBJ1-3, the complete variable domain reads EAGVAQSPRYKIIEKRQSVAFWCNPISGHATLYWYQQILGQGPKLLIQFQNNGVVDDSQLPKDRFSAERLKGVDSTLKIQPAKLEDSAVYLCASSSSTNTIYFGEGSWLTVV.

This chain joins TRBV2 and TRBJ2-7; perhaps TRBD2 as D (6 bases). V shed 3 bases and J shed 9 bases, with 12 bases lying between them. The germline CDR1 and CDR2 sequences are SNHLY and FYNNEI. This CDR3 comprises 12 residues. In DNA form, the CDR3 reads TGTGCCAGCAGTGAGGACTATTTAGGGCAGTACTTC. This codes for CASSEDYLGQYF.

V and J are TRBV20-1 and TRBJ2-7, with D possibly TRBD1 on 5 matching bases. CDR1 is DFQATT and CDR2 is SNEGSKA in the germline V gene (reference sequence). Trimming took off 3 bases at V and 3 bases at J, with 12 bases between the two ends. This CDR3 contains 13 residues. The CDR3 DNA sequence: TGCAGTGCTAGTAAACAGGCCAACTACGAGCAGTACTTC. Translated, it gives CSASKQANYEQYF.

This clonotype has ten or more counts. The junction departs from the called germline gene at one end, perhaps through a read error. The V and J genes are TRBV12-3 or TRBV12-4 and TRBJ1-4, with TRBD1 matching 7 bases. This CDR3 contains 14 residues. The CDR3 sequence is CASSADRENGKLFF. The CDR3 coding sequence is TGTGCCAGCAGCGCCGACAGGGAGAATGGAAAACTGTTTTTT.

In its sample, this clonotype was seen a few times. The CDR3 DNA reads as TGTGCCAGCAGAGCTTCAACGAACACCGGGGAGCTGTTTTTT. Translated: CASRASTNTGELFF. The genes are TRBV3-1 and TRBJ2-2; no clear D. The V end was cut by 6 bases, the J end by 0 bases, with 8 bases between. Germline loops: CDR1 LGHDT, CDR2 YNNKEL (reference sequence). The CDR3 has 14 residues.

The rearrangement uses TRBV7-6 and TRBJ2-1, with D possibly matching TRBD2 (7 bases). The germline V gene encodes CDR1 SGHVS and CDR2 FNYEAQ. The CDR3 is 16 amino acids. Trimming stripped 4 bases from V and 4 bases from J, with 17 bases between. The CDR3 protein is CASSSGGGSRYNEQFF. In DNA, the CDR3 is TGTGCCAGCAGCTCTGGGGGCGGGAGTCGGTACAATGAGCAGTTCTTC.

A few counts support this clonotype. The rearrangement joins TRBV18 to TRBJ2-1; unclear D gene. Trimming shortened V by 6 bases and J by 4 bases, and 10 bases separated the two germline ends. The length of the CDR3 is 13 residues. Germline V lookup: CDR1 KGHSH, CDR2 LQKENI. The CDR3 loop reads CASSYDGYNEQFF. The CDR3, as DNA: TGTGCCAGCTCCTACGATGGGTACAATGAGCAGTTCTTC.

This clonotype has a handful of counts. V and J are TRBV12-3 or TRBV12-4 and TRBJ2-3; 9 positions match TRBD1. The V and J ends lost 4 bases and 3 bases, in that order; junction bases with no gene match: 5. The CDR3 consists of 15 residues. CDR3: CASSSRQGETDTQYF. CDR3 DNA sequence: TGTGCCAGCAGTTCCCGACAGGGGGAGACAGATACGCAGTATTTT.

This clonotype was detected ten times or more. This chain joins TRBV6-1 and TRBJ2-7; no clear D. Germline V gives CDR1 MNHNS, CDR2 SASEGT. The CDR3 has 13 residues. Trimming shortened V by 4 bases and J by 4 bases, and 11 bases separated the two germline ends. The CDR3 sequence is CASSAFRGYEQYF. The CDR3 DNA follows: TGTGCCAGCAGTGCGTTTCGCGGATACGAGCAGTACTTC.

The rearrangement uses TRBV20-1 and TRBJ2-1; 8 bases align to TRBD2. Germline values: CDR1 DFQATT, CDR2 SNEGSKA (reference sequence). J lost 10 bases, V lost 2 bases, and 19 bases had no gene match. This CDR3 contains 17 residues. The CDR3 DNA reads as TGCAGTGCTAGACCTCTCTCGGGCGTCGGGGGGGGAGGGGAGCAGTTCTTC. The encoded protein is CSARPLSGVGGGGEQFF.

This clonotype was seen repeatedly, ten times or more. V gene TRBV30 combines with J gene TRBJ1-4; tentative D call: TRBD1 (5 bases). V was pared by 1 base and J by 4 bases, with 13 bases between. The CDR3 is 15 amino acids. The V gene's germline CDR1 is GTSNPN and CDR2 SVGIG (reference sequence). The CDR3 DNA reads TGTGCCTGGAGTGGGTGGACACCATTTAATGAAAAACTGTTTTTT. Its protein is CAWSGWTPFNEKLFF.

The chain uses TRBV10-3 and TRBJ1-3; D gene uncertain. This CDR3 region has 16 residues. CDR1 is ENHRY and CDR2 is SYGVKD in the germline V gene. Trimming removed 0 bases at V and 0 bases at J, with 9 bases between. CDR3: CAISESARSSGNTIYF. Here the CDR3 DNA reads TGTGCCATCAGTGAGTCGGCGCGAAGCTCTGGAAACACCATATATTTT.

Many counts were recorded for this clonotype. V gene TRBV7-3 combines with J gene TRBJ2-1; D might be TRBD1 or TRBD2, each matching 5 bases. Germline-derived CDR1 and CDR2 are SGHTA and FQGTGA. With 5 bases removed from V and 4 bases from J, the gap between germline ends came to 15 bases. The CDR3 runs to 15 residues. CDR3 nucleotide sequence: TGTGCCAGCAGCCCCGGGACCAACCTGTACAATGAGCAGTTCTTC. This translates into CASSPGTNLYNEQFF.

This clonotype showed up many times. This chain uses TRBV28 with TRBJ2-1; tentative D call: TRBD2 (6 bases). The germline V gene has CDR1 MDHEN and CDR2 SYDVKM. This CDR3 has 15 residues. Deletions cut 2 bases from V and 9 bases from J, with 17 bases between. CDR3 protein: CASSLAGLGHIEQFF. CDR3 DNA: TGTGCCAGCAGTTTAGCGGGACTTGGTCATATTGAGCAGTTCTTC.

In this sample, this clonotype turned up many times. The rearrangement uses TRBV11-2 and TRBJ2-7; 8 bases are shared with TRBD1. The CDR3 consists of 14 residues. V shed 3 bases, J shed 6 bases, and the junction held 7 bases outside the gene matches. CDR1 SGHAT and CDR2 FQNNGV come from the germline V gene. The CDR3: CASSLGRGLGEQYF. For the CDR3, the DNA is TGTGCCAGCAGCTTGGGCAGGGGGCTGGGCGAGCAGTACTTC.

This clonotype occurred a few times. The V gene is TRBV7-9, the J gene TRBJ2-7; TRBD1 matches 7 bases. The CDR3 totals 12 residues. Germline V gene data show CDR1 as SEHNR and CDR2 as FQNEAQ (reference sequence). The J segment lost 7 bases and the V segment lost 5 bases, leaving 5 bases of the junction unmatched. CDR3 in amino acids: CASSRQGEEQYF. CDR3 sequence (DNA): TGTGCCAGCAGCCGACAGGGTGAAGAGCAGTACTTC.

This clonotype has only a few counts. DNA of the CDR3: TGTGCCAGCAGTCCCCCTCGACTAGCGGGAGGGCACTACAATGAGCAGTTCTTC. As protein: CASSPPRLAGGHYNEQFF. The J gene is TRBJ2-1, the V gene TRBV27, with 14 bases lining up with TRBD2. The CDR3 spans 18 residues. Germline loops: CDR1 MNHEY, CDR2 SMNVEV (reference sequence). The J segment lost 3 bases and the V segment lost 5 bases, leaving 9 bases of the junction unmatched.

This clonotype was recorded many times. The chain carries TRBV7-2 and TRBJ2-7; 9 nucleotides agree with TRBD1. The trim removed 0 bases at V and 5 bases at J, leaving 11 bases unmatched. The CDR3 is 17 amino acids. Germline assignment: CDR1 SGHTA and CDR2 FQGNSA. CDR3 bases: TGTGCCAGCAGCTTAGCCAGAGGGGGGACAGGGAGCCACGAGCAGTACTTC. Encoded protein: CASSLARGGTGSHEQYF. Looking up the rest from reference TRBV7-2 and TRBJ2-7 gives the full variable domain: GAGVSQSPSNKVTEKGKDVELRCDPISGHTALYWYRQSLGQGLEFLIYFQGNSAPDKSGLPSDRFSAERTGGSVSTLTIQRTQQEDSAVYLCASSLARGGTGSHEQYFGPGTRLTVT.

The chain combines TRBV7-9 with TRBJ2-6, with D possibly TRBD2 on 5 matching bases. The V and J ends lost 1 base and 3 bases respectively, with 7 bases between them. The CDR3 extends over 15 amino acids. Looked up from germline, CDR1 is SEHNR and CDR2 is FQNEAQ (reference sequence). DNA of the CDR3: TGTGCCAGCAGCTTAGACGGAGGTGGGGCCAACGTCCTGACTTTC. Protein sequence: CASSLDGGGANVLTF. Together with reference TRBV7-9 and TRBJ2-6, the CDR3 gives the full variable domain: DTGVSQNPRHKITKRGQNVTFRCDPISEHNRLYWYRQTLGQGPEFLTYFQNEAQLEKSRLLSDRFSAERPKGSFSTLEIQRTEQGDSAMYLCASSLDGGGANVLTFGAGSRLTVL.

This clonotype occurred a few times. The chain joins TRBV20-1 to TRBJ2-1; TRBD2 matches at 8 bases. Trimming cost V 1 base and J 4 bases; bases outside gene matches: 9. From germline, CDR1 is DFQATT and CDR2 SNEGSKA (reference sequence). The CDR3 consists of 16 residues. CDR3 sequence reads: CSARVLAGQFYNEQFF. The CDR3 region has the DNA TGCAGTGCTAGAGTGTTAGCGGGGCAATTTTACAATGAGCAGTTCTTC.

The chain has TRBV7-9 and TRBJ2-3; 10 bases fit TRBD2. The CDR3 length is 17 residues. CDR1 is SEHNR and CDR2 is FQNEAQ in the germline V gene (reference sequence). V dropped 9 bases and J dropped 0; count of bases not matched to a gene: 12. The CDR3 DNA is TGTGCCAGTAGTCTCTACCTTAGCGGGGGGAGCACAGATACGCAGTATTTT. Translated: CASSLYLSGGSTDTQYF.

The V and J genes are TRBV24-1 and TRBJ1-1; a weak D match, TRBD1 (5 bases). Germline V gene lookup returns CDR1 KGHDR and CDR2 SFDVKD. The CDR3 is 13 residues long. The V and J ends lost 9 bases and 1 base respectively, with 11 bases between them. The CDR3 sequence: CATSGASNTEAFF. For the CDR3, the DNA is TGTGCCACCTCCGGGGCATCGAACACTGAAGCTTTCTTT.

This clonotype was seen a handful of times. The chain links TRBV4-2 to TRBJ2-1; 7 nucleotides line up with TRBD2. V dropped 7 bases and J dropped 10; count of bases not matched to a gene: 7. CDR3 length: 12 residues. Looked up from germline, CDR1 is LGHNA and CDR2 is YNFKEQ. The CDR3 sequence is CASNNGGNEQFF. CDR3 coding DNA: TGTGCCAGCAACAACGGGGGGAACGAGCAGTTCTTC.